This entry concerns a single TCR beta chain. Its antigen is not known. The data originate from a study of metastatic and nonmetastatic thyroid tumors. About the study: Repertoire data that came from the blood and tumor or nodule tissue of malignant and benign thyroid patients were compared. Study results and limitations: As reported, TCR beta diversity in blood and tumor was significantly higher in malignant thyroid tumors than in benign nodules.

Patients underwent thyroid surgery, and none had received any treatment before it. V was clipped by 6 bases and J by 8 bases, with 13 bases between them. This CDR3 is 13 amino acids long. Germline V gene sequence: CDR1 SNHLY, CDR2 FYNNEI. Via MiXCR, TCRdb re-called the PCR reads. This table holds 30,000 to 40,000 clones, roughly a quarter found once. The chain is built from TRBV2 and TRBJ2-2; the D gene is possibly TRBD1 (6 bases). The origin of this receptor is a female donor with papillary thyroid cancer or a benign thyroid nodule (not recorded which). Some clones in this sample may be carry-over from other donors' samples. Sequenced: blood. This chain's CDR3 is CASSSYRVGELFF. The CDR3, as DNA: TGTGCCAGCAGCTCGTACAGGGTAGGGGAGCTGTTTTTT.